This T cell receptor (beta chain) stems from a study of graft-versus-host responses after intestinal transplantation. Irradiated stimulators labeled with violet dye, about 200,000 in number, were plated with about 200,000 CFSE-labeled responders. After the reaction, the investigators sorted the proliferating CFSE-low CD3+CD4+ and CD3+CD8+ responders. V lost 4 bases and J 3 bases, leaving 17 bases between the germline ends. The CDR3 has 15 residues. In this sample, this clone turned up a few times. The table came from immunoSEQ multiplex PCR; TCRdb's copy has only in-frame clones and leaves some out. The sample consists of 11,000 to 15,000 clones, almost 30% of them appearing once.

The sequence came from a human patient who received an intestinal transplant. The J gene is TRBJ2-7, the V gene TRBV5-7; tentatively, D is TRBD1 (6 bases). TRBV5-7 belongs to the ORF category, with a function that is uncertain. This specimen consisted of alloreactive CD4+ T cells from a mixed lymphocyte reaction culture, obtained before intestinal transplant. The subset: CFSE-low proliferating T cells sorted from approximately 6-day pre-transplant mixed lymphocyte reaction (GvH or HvG direction). The CDR3 protein is CASSPQSWGLYEQYF. The DNA of the CDR3 is TGTGCCAGCAGCCCACAGAGTTGGGGGCTCTACGAGCAGTACTTC.